This TCR beta chain was sequenced for a study of PD-L1 blockade in urothelial cancer. Background on the study: Previous chemotherapy exposure amounted to 0 to 3 regimens for patients. Typically, measured as a median, blood samples had 140,000 or so T cells.

Study conclusions and caveats: Pretreatment TCR clonality in blood, when below the median, was predictive of better survival.

Synthetic spike-ins, TCR analog templates, were added into each PCR. Repertoires were generated with immunoSEQ multiplex PCR, while TCRdb's copy carries only in-frame clones and drops some. The profile shows around 14,000 clones, 88% of them singletons. CDR3 length: 16 residues. Germline lookup yields CDR1 GTSNPN and CDR2 SVGIG (reference sequence). The V end was cut by 2 bases, the J end by 4 bases, with 20 bases between. For this clone: Its antigen is not identified.

The genes are TRBV30 and TRBJ2-5; a weak D match, TRBD1 (6 bases). This sample comprised PBMCs, obtained around atezolizumab (anti-PD-L1) treatment. The TCR was taken from a man between 65 and 85 years old with urothelial cancer. Here the CDR3 DNA reads TGTGCCTGGAGTTCCGACACCAGGGGTTGGGGAGAGACCCAGTACTTC. It translates to CAWSSDTRGWGETQYF.